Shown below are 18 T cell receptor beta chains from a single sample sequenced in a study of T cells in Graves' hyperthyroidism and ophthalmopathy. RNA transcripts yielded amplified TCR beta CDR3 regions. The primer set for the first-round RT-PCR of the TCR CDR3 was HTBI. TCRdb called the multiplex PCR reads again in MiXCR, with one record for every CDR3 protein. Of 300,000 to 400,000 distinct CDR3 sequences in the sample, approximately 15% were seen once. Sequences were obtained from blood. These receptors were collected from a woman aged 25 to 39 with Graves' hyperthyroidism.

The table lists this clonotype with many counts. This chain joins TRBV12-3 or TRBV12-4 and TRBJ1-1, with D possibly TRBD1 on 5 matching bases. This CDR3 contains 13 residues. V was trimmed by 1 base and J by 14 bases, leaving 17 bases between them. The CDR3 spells CASSLGFNRSLFF. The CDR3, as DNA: TGTGCCAGCAGTTTAGGGTTCAACAGGAGTCTGTTCTTT.

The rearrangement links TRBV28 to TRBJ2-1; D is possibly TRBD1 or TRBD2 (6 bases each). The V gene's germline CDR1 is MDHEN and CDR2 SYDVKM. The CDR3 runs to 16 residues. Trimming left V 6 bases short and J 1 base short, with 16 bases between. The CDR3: CASSGEERGSYNEQFF. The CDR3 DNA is TGTGCCAGCAGCGGGGAGGAGAGGGGGTCCTACAATGAGCAGTTCTTC.

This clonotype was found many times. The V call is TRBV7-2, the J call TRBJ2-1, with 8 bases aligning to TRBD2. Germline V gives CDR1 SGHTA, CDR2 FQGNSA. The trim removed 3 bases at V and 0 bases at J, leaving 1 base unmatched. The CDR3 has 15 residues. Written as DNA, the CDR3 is TGTGCCAGCAGCTTTAGCGGGAACTCCTACAATGAGCAGTTCTTC. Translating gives CASSFSGNSYNEQFF.

In DNA, the CDR3 is TGCGCCAGCAGCCCGAGGGCAGGGGCCTATGGCTACACCTTC. It yields the protein CASSPRAGAYGYTF. The chain combines TRBV5-1 with TRBJ1-2, with D possibly TRBD1 on 6 matching bases. The V and J ends lost 4 bases and 4 bases respectively, with 14 bases between them. Germline CDR1 reads SGHRS; CDR2 reads YFSETQ. This CDR3 has 14 amino acids.

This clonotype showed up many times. This CDR3 is CASNPQGVSSYEQYF. The CDR3 nucleotides are TGTGCCAGCAACCCGCAGGGGGTCAGCTCCTACGAGCAGTACTTC. V and J are TRBV28 and TRBJ2-7; 7 bases fit TRBD1. CDR1 is MDHEN, CDR2 SYDVKM, per germline. V shed 7 bases and J 0 bases; nucleotides not matched to a gene: 9. The CDR3 is 15 residues long.

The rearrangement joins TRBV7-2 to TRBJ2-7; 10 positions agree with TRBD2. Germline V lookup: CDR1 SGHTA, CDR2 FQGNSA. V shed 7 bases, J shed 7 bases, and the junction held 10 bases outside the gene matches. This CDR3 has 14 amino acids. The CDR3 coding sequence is TGTGCCAGCAACAAAGCGGGAGGGCCGGGAGAGCAGTACTTC. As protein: CASNKAGGPGEQYF.

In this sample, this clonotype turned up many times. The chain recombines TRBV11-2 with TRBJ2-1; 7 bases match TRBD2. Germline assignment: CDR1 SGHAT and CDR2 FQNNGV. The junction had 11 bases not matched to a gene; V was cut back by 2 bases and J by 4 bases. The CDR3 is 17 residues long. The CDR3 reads CASSLTPGLAEYNEQFF. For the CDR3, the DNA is TGTGCCAGCAGCTTAACCCCGGGGCTAGCGGAGTACAATGAGCAGTTCTTC.

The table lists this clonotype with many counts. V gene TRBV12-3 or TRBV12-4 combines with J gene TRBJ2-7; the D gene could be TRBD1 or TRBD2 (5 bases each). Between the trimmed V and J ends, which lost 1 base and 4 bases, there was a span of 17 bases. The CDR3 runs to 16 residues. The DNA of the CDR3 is TGTGCCAGCAGTTTAGGTAGCGAGGGGAAGCAATACGAGCAGTACTTC. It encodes CASSLGSEGKQYEQYF.

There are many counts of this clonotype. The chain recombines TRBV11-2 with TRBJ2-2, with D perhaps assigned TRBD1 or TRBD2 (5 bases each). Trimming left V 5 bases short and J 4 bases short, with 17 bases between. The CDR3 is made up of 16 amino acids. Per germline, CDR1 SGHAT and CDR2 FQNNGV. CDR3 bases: TGTGCCAGCAGCCCGGGACCACCCTCGGTCACCGGGGAGCTGTTTTTT. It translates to CASSPGPPSVTGELFF. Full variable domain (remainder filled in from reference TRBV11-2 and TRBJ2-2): EAGVAQSPRYKIIEKRQSVAFWCNPISGHATLYWYQQILGQGPKLLIQFQNNGVVDDSQLPKDRFSAERLKGVDSTLKIQPAKLEDSAVYLCASSPGPPSVTGELFFGEGSRLTVL.

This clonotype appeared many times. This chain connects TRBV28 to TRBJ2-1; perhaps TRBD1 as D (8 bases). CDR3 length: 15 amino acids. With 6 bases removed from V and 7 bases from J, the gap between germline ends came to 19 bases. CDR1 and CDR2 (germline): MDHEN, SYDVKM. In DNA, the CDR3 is TGTGCCAGCAGGCTGGACAGGGAGGGGCGGAATGAGCAGTTCTTC. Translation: CASRLDREGRNEQFF. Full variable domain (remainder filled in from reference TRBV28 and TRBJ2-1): DVKVTQSSRYLVKRTGEKVFLECVQDMDHENMFWYRQDPGLGLRLIYFSYDVKMKEKGDIPEGYSVSREKKERFSLILESASTNQTSMYLCASRLDREGRNEQFFGPGTRLTVL.

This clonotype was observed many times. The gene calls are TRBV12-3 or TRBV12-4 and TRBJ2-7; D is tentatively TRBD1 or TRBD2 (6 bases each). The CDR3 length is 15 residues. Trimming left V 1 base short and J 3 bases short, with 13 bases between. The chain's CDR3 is CASSLVGGSDYEQYF. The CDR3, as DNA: TGTGCCAGCAGTTTAGTAGGGGGGTCCGACTACGAGCAGTACTTC.

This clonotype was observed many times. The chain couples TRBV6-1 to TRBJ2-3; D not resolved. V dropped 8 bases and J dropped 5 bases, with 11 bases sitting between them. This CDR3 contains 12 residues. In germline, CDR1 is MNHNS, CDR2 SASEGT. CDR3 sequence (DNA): TGTGCCAGCGCCGGAGATGAAGATACGCAGTATTTT. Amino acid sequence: CASAGDEDTQYF.

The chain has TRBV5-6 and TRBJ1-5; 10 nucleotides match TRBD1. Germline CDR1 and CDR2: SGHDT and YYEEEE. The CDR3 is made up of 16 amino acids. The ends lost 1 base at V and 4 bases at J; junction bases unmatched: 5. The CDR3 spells CASSLWGQGINQPQHF. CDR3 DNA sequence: TGTGCCAGCAGCTTGTGGGGACAGGGGATAAATCAGCCCCAGCATTTT.

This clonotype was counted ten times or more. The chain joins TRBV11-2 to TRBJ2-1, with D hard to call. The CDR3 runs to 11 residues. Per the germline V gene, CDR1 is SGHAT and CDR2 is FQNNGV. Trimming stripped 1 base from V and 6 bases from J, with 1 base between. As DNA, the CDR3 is TGTGCCAGCAGCTTAGCCAATGAGCAGTTCTTC. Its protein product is CASSLANEQFF.

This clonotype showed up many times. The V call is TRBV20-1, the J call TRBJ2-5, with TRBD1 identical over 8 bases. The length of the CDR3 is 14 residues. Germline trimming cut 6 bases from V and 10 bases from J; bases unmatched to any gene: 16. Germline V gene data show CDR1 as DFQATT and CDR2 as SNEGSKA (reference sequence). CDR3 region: CSAPTSGQGPRQYF. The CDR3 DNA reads TGCAGTGCCCCTACCTCAGGACAGGGTCCCCGCCAGTACTTC.

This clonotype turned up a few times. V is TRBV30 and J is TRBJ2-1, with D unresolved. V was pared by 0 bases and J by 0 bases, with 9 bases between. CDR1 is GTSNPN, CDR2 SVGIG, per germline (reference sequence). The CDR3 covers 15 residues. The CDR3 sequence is CAWSVRRSSYNEQFF. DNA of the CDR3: TGTGCCTGGAGTGTTCGGCGGAGCTCCTACAATGAGCAGTTCTTC. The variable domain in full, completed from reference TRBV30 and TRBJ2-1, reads SQTIHQWPATLVQPVGSPLSLECTVEGTSNPNLYWYRQAAGRGLQLLFYSVGIGQISSEVPQNLSASRPQDRQFILSSKKLLLSDSGFYLCAWSVRRSSYNEQFFGPGTRLTVL.

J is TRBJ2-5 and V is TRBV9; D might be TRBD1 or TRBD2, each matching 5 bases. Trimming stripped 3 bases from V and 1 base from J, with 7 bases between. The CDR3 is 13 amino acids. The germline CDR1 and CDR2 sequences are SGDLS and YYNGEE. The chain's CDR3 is CASSGDPQETQYF. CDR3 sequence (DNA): TGTGCCAGCAGCGGGGACCCCCAAGAGACCCAGTACTTC.

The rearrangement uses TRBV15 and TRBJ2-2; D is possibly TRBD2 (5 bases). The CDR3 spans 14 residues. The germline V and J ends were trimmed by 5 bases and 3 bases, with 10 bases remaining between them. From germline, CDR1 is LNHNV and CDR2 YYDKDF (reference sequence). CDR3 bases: TGTGCCACCAGCGTTAGCGCTTACACCGGGGAGCTGTTTTTT. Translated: CATSVSAYTGELFF.